Listed here are 15 T cell receptor beta chains from one sample, sequenced in a study of shared clonotypes between healthy human individuals. Here immunoSEQ multiplex PCR was the method, and the copy in TCRdb shows in-frame clones only, minus some. The data hold more than 1.2 million clones, with about 98.5% observed a single time. The sequenced sample consisted of naive CD4+ T cells sorted from blood. The subset denotes: CD45RA+ positively selected. These receptors were collected from a young man in good health.

The rearrangement joins TRBV7-8 to TRBJ2-2; a possible D gene is TRBD1 (6 bases). CDR3 length: 16 amino acids. Germline V gene data show CDR1 as SGHVS and CDR2 as FQNEAQ. Trimming cost V 0 bases and J 6 bases, with 14 bases left between them. The CDR3 nucleotides read TGTGCCAGCAGCTTAGCGACAGGTCCCTTACCCGGGGAGCTGTTTTTT. Its protein product is CASSLATGPLPGELFF.

This sequence joins TRBV15 and TRBJ2-2; D remains ambiguous. V lost 0 bases and J 9 bases, leaving 8 bases between the germline ends. Germline V gives CDR1 LNHNV, CDR2 YYDKDF (reference sequence). The CDR3 is 13 residues long. The DNA for the CDR3 is TGTGCCACCAGCAGAGATATGAACAGGGAGCTGTTTTTT. This translates into CATSRDMNRELFF.

The count of this clone is one. This sequence joins TRBV19 and TRBJ2-7, with D possibly matching TRBD2 (6 bases). The CDR3 runs to 13 residues. Germline V gene lookup returns CDR1 LNHDA and CDR2 SQIVND (reference sequence). The V and J ends lost 6 bases and 5 bases respectively, with 14 bases between them. CDR3 sequence (DNA): TGTGCCAGTAGCCGGGGGAGGCTCCACGAGCAGTACTTC. Protein product: CASSRGRLHEQYF.

CDR3 nucleotides: TGTGCCAGCAGTTACTCGAGTCTAGCCAAAAACATTCAGTACTTC. As protein: CASSYSSLAKNIQYF. The rearrangement links TRBV6-5 to TRBJ2-4; D uncertain. CDR1 and CDR2 (germline): MNHEY, SVGAGI. The CDR3 is 15 amino acids. V was trimmed by 0 bases and J by 0 bases, leaving 6 bases between them.

As regards this clone: This sample includes further DNA sequences coding for the same CDR3. V gene TRBV10-3 combines with J gene TRBJ2-7; D is ambiguous. The CDR3 spans 14 residues. The ends were cut back, 0 bases at V and 1 base at J, with 7 bases in the middle. Germline CDR1 ENHRY, CDR2 SYGVKD. Here the CDR3 reads CAISESGQSYEQYF. CDR3 in DNA: TGTGCCATCAGTGAGTCTGGGCAATCCTACGAGCAGTACTTC.

The chain combines TRBV11-2 with TRBJ2-1; 12 bases agree with TRBD2. The length of the CDR3 is 14 residues. Germline lookup yields CDR1 SGHAT and CDR2 FQNNGV. V lost 5 bases to trimming and J lost 4 bases; unmatched junction nucleotides: 0. In DNA form, the CDR3 reads TGTGCCAGCAGCGGACTAGCGGGATACAATGAGCAGTTCTTC. Its protein is CASSGLAGYNEQFF.

CDR3 nucleotides: TGTGCCAGCAGTTTAAATCCGGGCTACGGCACTGAAGCTTTCTTT. It translates to CASSLNPGYGTEAFF. This chain links TRBV27 with TRBJ1-1; no clear D gene. V shed 2 bases and J shed 4 bases, with 14 bases lying between them. CDR1 and CDR2 (germline): MNHEY, SMNVEV (reference sequence). The CDR3 contains 15 residues.

The chain links TRBV6-5 to TRBJ2-7; D unclear. Germline CDR1 MNHEY, CDR2 SVGAGI. CDR3 length: 12 residues. V was cut by 8 bases and J by 6 bases, with 14 bases left in between. In nucleotides, the CDR3 is TGTGCCAGCTCTAGAACCCGAGCCGAGCAGTACTTC. Its translation is CASSRTRAEQYF.

The sample holds one count of this clone. This rearrangement joins TRBV25-1 to TRBJ2-3, with TRBD2 identical over 9 bases. CDR3 length: 16 residues. CDR1 and CDR2 (germline): MGHDK, SYGVNS. The J segment lost 8 bases and the V segment lost 4 bases, leaving 13 bases of the junction unmatched. The CDR3 DNA follows: TGTGCCAGCAGTGGTGGAGTAGCGGGAGCGTCGGGTACGCAGTATTTT. Residues: CASSGGVAGASGTQYF.

The chain couples TRBV15 to TRBJ2-1; 8 bases line up with TRBD2. J lost 8 bases, V lost 3 bases, and 12 bases had no gene match. The CDR3 totals 16 residues. Looked up from germline, CDR1 is LNHNV and CDR2 is YYDKDF (reference sequence). CDR3 in DNA: TGTGCCACCAGCAGGACTAGCGCGGGAGTTCGTTATGAGCAGTTCTTC. It specifies CATSRTSAGVRYEQFF.

Of note for this clone: Other DNA sequences of this sample code for an identical CDR3. The rearrangement links TRBV27 to TRBJ1-2; TRBD1 is a possible D gene (5 bases). Germline V gene lookup returns CDR1 MNHEY and CDR2 SMNVEV (reference sequence). This CDR3 comprises 13 residues. The germline V and J ends were trimmed by 2 bases and 7 bases, with 11 bases remaining between them. In DNA form, the CDR3 reads TGTGCCAGCAGTTTAGGGGGTATCGGTGGCTACACCTTC. Protein product: CASSLGGIGGYTF.

The chain recombines TRBV19 with TRBJ2-3; D may match TRBD1 or TRBD2 (5 bases each). CDR3 length equals 18 residues. CDR1 LNHDA and CDR2 SQIVND come from the germline V gene (reference sequence). Trimming cost V 6 bases and J 7 bases, with 29 bases left between them. CDR3 protein: CASRSHPGTQNPMYTQYF. The CDR3 region has the DNA TGTGCCAGTAGATCTCATCCCGGGACGCAGAACCCGATGTATACGCAGTATTTT.

This chain joins TRBV5-1 and TRBJ2-6, with 11 bases matching TRBD2. CDR1 is SGHRS and CDR2 is YFSETQ in the germline V gene. J gave up 1 base and V 1 base, and 7 bases lay outside the gene matches. This CDR3 contains 19 residues. The CDR3 coding sequence is TGCGCCAGCAGCTTGTTAGCGGGAGGGCCCTCGTCTGGGGCCAACGTCCTGACTTTC. Protein product: CASSLLAGGPSSGANVLTF.

CDR3 loop: CASSSLAGGNQETQYF. In DNA form, the CDR3 reads TGCGCCAGCAGCTCGCTAGCGGGAGGCAACCAAGAGACCCAGTACTTC. This sequence joins TRBV5-1 and TRBJ2-5; 11 bases are shared with TRBD2. Losses at the gene ends were 3 bases for V and 0 bases for J; bases not matched to a gene: 4. This CDR3 is 16 amino acids long. CDR1 and CDR2 from the germline V gene are SGHRS and YFSETQ. The entire variable domain, with the rest obtained from reference TRBV5-1 and TRBJ2-5, is as follows: KAGVTQTPRYLIKTRGQQVTLSCSPISGHRSVSWYQQTPGQGLQFLFEYFSETQRNKGNFPGRFSGRQFSNSRSEMNVSTLELGDSALYLCASSSLAGGNQETQYFGPGTRLLVL.

The rearrangement joins TRBV5-4 to TRBJ2-4; D is unresolved. The germline CDR1 and CDR2 sequences are SGHNT and YYREEE (reference sequence). This CDR3 contains 14 residues. The ends were cut back, 0 bases at V and 5 bases at J, with 9 bases in the middle. Written as DNA, the CDR3 is TGTGCCAGCAGCTTGGGTGCAAGAGAAAACATTCAGTACTTC. Translation gives CASSLGARENIQYF. The entire variable domain, with the rest obtained from reference TRBV5-4 and TRBJ2-4, is as follows: ETGVTQSPTHLIKTRGQQVTLRCSSQSGHNTVSWYQQALGQGPQFIFQYYREEENGRGNFPPRFSGLQFPNYSSELNVNALELDDSALYLCASSLGARENIQYFGAGTRLSVL.